This passage covers 19 T cell receptor beta chains from one sample sequenced in a study of T cell responses to AZD1222 COVID-19 vaccine. Some clones are missing from TCRdb's copy, which holds only in-frame ones; the method was immunoSEQ multiplex PCR. The top ten hold 1% of the sample, which has 190,000 or so clones, around 93% seen once. The sample was peripheral blood, taken 28 days after the second AZD1222 dose. Receptor source: an adult who received the AZD1222 COVID-19 vaccine.

The gene calls are TRBV6-5 and TRBJ1-3; D unresolved. CDR3 length equals 13 residues. From germline, CDR1 is MNHEY and CDR2 SVGAGI. With 2 bases removed from V and 1 base from J, the gap between germline ends came to 3 bases. CDR3 amino acids: CASSYPSGNTIYF. The CDR3 DNA reads TGTGCCAGCAGTTACCCTTCTGGAAACACCATATATTTT.

The chain links TRBV6-5 to TRBJ2-3; 10 bases line up with TRBD1. CDR1 and CDR2 (germline): MNHEY, SVGAGI. V lost 0 bases and J lost 4; bases outside the gene matches: 4. The CDR3 runs to 16 residues. The CDR3 DNA sequence: TGTGCCAGCAGTTACTCGGGACAGGGGAATGCAGATACGCAGTATTTT. It specifies CASSYSGQGNADTQYF.

The J gene is TRBJ2-4, the V gene TRBV19; 7 nucleotides align to TRBD1. The CDR3 has 14 residues. Germline-derived CDR1 and CDR2 are LNHDA and SQIVND (reference sequence). Germline trimming cut 6 bases from V and 2 bases from J; bases unmatched to any gene: 4. In nucleotides, the CDR3 is TGTGCCAGTAGATTGACAGGGACCAAAAACATTCAGTACTTC. It translates to CASRLTGTKNIQYF.

This clone was detected once. A much larger clone differs by one base, so this may be a read error. The J gene is TRBJ2-7, the V gene TRBV30; D is unresolved. This CDR3 spans 14 amino acids. Per the germline V gene, CDR1 is GTSNPN and CDR2 is SVGIG (reference sequence). CDR3 DNA: TGTGCCTGGAGTCCCACTCCTTTCTCCTGCGAGCAGTACTTC. Translating gives CAWSPTPFSCEQYF.

This clone occurred once. The chain employs TRBV30 and TRBJ1-2; the D is unclear. The germline V gene has CDR1 GTSNPN and CDR2 SVGIG (reference sequence). The CDR3 length is 11 residues. Trimming pared 3 bases from V and 7 bases from J, leaving 9 bases between. CDR3 DNA: TGTGCCTGGAGCGGTGGCTTTGGCTACACCTTC. This sequence encodes CAWSGGFGYTF.

A note on this clone: Germline and junction disagree at one end, which may indicate a read error. The identical CDR3 is also encoded by other nucleotide sequences in the sample. The chain employs TRBV7-9 and TRBJ1-2; D call uncertain. The V gene's germline CDR1 is SEHNR and CDR2 FQNEAQ (reference sequence). The length of the CDR3 is 12 residues. Written as DNA, the CDR3 is TGTGCCAGCAGTTTAGACGGCTATGGCTACACCTTC. Translating it yields CASSLDGYGYTF. Supplemented by reference TRBV7-9 and TRBJ1-2, the full variable domain reads DTGVSQNPRHKITKRGQNVTFRCDPISEHNRLYWYRQTLGQGPEFLTYFQNEAQLEKSRLLSDRFSAERPKGSFSTLEIQRTEQGDSAMYLCASSLDGYGYTFGSGTRLTVV.

Here the CDR3 reads CASSIDVMDGYTF. In nucleotides, the CDR3 is TGTGCCAGTAGTATAGACGTCATGGACGGCTACACCTTC. The chain carries TRBV19 and TRBJ1-2, with D unclear. CDR1 LNHDA and CDR2 SQIVND come from the germline V gene (reference sequence). The CDR3 has 13 amino acids. Trimming left V 0 bases short and J 8 bases short, with 10 bases between.

As to this clone: One junction end does not reproduce the germline sequence, and a read error may be involved. This chain links TRBV6-5 with TRBJ1-2, with TRBD1 identical over 9 bases. The CDR3 spans 13 residues. Germline V CDR1 and CDR2: MNHEY, SVGAGI. CDR3 region: CASTYGTGLGYTF. CDR3 bases: TGTGCCAGCACTTACGGGACAGGGTTGGGCTACACCTTC.

V is TRBV12-2 and J is TRBJ1-5; the tabulated D call, TRBD1, remains unverified against the DNA. TRBV12-2 represents a pseudogene. This CDR3 is built from 17 residues. The CDR3 DNA follows: TGTGCAAGTCGCTTAATTTTCGGGGGACAGGGGGCACTGCCCCAGCATTTT. It translates to CASRLIFGGQGALPQHF.

The V call is TRBV19, the J call TRBJ2-7; 7 bases match TRBD1. This CDR3 region has 14 residues. Looked up from germline, CDR1 is LNHDA and CDR2 is SQIVND (reference sequence). Trimming removed 10 bases from V and 2 bases from J; junction bases left unmatched: 11. The chain's CDR3 is CATYLMTGTYEQYF. CDR3 coding DNA: TGTGCCACCTATCTTATGACAGGGACCTACGAGCAGTACTTC.

The rearrangement links TRBV27 to TRBJ2-3; 7 bases are shared with TRBD2. CDR1 and CDR2 from the germline V gene are MNHEY and SMNVEV (reference sequence). The CDR3 length is 16 residues. Unmatched junction bases numbered 5, after V lost 2 bases and J lost 0 bases. In DNA, the CDR3 is TGTGCCAGCAGTTTAGGGAGGGCGGCTAGCACAGATACGCAGTATTTT. Translation: CASSLGRAASTDTQYF.

V is TRBV5-1 and J is TRBJ1-2; 7 bases align to TRBD1. Looked up from germline, CDR1 is SGHRS and CDR2 is YFSETQ. CDR3 length equals 13 residues. V shed 2 bases, J shed 7 bases, and the junction held 5 bases outside the gene matches. In nucleotides, the CDR3 is TGCGCCAGCAGCTTACAGGGGATAGGTGGCTACACCTTC. Its protein is CASSLQGIGGYTF.

The table lists this clone with a few counts. V gene TRBV7-9 combines with J gene TRBJ1-1; no clear D gene. This CDR3 comprises 14 residues. Deletions cut 5 bases from V and 0 bases from J, with 10 bases between. Germline V gives CDR1 SEHNR, CDR2 FQNEAQ (reference sequence). CDR3: CASSRELVNTEAFF. CDR3 sequence (DNA): TGTGCCAGCAGCCGCGAGCTCGTGAACACTGAAGCTTTCTTT.

The genes are TRBV19 and TRBJ1-5; maybe TRBD1 (5 bases). V was shortened by 3 bases and J by 8 bases, with 20 bases between the two germline ends. CDR3 length: 16 amino acids. CDR1 LNHDA and CDR2 SQIVND come from the germline V gene (reference sequence). The CDR3 here is CASSIHRRESGEPQHF. DNA for the CDR3: TGTGCCAGTAGTATCCACCGCAGGGAATCTGGGGAGCCCCAGCATTTT.

V is TRBV4-2 and J is TRBJ2-6; 7 nucleotides agree with TRBD2. From germline, CDR1 is LGHNA and CDR2 YNFKEQ. V lost 4 bases, J lost 4 bases, and 13 bases stayed unmatched. The length of the CDR3 is 18 residues. CDR3 sequence reads: CASSPTTRGEAGANVLTF. CDR3 DNA: TGTGCCAGCAGCCCGACAACCCGGGGGGAGGCCGGGGCCAACGTCCTGACTTTC.

The chain employs TRBV27 and TRBJ2-5; D uncertain. Germline CDR1 and CDR2: MNHEY and SMNVEV (reference sequence). Trimming removed 11 bases at V and 5 bases at J, with 12 bases between. The CDR3 contains 11 residues. The CDR3 bases are TGTGCCCCTCGATGTGCCGAGACCCAGTACTTC. This sequence encodes CAPRCAETQYF.

This clone was found once. This chain connects TRBV28 to TRBJ1-1; 9 nucleotides align to TRBD1. Germline assignment: CDR1 MDHEN and CDR2 SYDVKM. Trimming at V came to 7 bases and at J to 10 bases, leaving 16 bases not matched to a gene. The CDR3 runs 15 residues. As DNA, the CDR3 is TGTGCCAGCACCGTATCAACCACAGGGGGCGGGGTAGCTTTCTTT. It encodes CASTVSTTGGGVAFF.

The chain links TRBV11-3 to TRBJ1-1; D gene ambiguous. Germline V gives CDR1 SGHNT, CDR2 YENEEA. This CDR3 spans 13 amino acids. V dropped 5 bases and J dropped 3 bases, with 10 bases sitting between them. The CDR3 protein is CASSRTGDTEAFF. CDR3 nucleotides: TGTGCCAGCAGCCGTACTGGGGACACTGAAGCTTTCTTT.

This clone was counted a single time. In DNA form, the CDR3 reads TGCGCCAGCAGCCCGGGAGGTGGTCCCGGGGAGCTGTTTTTT. Amino acids: CASSPGGGPGELFF. The V gene is TRBV5-1, the J gene TRBJ2-2; 7 bases are a match to TRBD2. The germline V gene encodes CDR1 SGHRS and CDR2 YFSETQ. Trimming cost V 4 bases and J 6 bases; bases outside gene matches: 6. CDR3 length equals 14 residues. Full variable domain (outside the CDR3, taken from reference TRBV5-1 and TRBJ2-2): KAGVTQTPRYLIKTRGQQVTLSCSPISGHRSVSWYQQTPGQGLQFLFEYFSETQRNKGNFPGRFSGRQFSNSRSEMNVSTLELGDSALYLCASSPGGGPGELFFGEGSRLTVL.